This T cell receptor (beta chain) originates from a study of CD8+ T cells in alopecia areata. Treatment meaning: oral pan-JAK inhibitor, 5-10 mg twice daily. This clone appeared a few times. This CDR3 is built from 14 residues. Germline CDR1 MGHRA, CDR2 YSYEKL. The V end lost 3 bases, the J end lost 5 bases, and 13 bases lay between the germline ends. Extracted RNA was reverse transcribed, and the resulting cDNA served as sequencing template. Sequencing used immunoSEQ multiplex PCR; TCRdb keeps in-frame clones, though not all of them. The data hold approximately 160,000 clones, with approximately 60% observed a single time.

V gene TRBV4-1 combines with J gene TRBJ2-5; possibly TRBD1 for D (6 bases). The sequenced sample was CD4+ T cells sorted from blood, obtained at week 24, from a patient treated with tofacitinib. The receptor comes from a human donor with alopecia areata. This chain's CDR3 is CASSQGYRDETQYF. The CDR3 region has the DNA TGCGCCAGCAGCCAGGGTTACAGGGACGAGACCCAGTACTTC.